The 30 T cell receptor beta chains given below trace back to one sample, sequenced in a study of TIL therapy for anti-PD-1-resistant metastatic lung cancer. Time point indicated: pre-treatment sample, taken before nivolumab and TIL therapy. This was the immunoSEQ v3 assay. Only in-frame clones appear in the TCRdb table, and some are missing; sequencing was by immunoSEQ multiplex PCR. The repertoire includes 52,000 or so clones, roughly four fifths of them detected once, and roughly 3% sits in the top ten. Source: blood, taken at baseline. These TCRs come from a person aged 25-80 years with non-small cell lung cancer.

V gene TRBV30 combines with J gene TRBJ1-4; D might be TRBD1 (6 bases). There are 12 residues in the CDR3. Per the germline V gene, CDR1 is GTSNPN and CDR2 is SVGIG (reference sequence). V was cut by 8 bases and J by 10 bases, with 17 bases left in between. This CDR3 is CARDLRGGKLFF. CDR3 nucleotides: TGTGCCCGGGACCTCCGAGGGGGAAAACTGTTTTTT.

V and J are TRBV7-8 and TRBJ1-2; the D gene is possibly TRBD1 (6 bases). V was clipped by 6 bases and J by 4 bases, with 9 bases between them. Germline V lookup: CDR1 SGHVS, CDR2 FQNEAQ. This CDR3 is built from 12 residues. CDR3 loop: CASSQQGYGYTF. Written as DNA, the CDR3 is TGTGCCAGCAGTCAACAGGGCTATGGCTACACCTTC.

This chain connects TRBV28 to TRBJ2-1, with a tentative D call TRBD1 (5 bases). The germline V gene has CDR1 MDHEN and CDR2 SYDVKM. The CDR3 is 18 amino acids. V dropped 4 bases and J dropped 3 bases, with 22 bases sitting between them. Written as DNA, the CDR3 is TGTGCCAGCAGTTCGTCAAGGTCGCCAGGGTCCGGCTACAATGAGCAGTTCTTC. This translates into CASSSSRSPGSGYNEQFF. The full variable domain, completed using reference TRBV28 and TRBJ2-1, is DVKVTQSSRYLVKRTGEKVFLECVQDMDHENMFWYRQDPGLGLRLIYFSYDVKMKEKGDIPEGYSVSREKKERFSLILESASTNQTSMYLCASSSSRSPGSGYNEQFFGPGTRLTVL.

For the CDR3, the DNA is TGTGCCAGCAGCGTCGGACAGGGGCTCGGTTCTGACATTCAGTACTTC. This gives the protein CASSVGQGLGSDIQYF. The chain joins TRBV7-9 to TRBJ2-4, with 9 bases aligning to TRBD1. After removal of 5 bases from V and 8 bases from J, the junction contained 13 bases not matched to a gene. The length of the CDR3 is 16 residues. Germline V lookup: CDR1 SEHNR, CDR2 FQNEAQ (reference sequence). Full variable domain (missing parts from reference TRBV7-9 and TRBJ2-4): DTGVSQNPRHKITKRGQNVTFRCDPISEHNRLYWYRQTLGQGPEFLTYFQNEAQLEKSRLLSDRFSAERPKGSFSTLEIQRTEQGDSAMYLCASSVGQGLGSDIQYFGAGTRLSVL.

At least ten counts were recorded for this clone. The chain recombines TRBV4-2 with TRBJ2-7, with 14 bases identical to TRBD2. This CDR3 spans 17 amino acids. The V and J ends lost 4 bases and 5 bases, in that order; junction bases with no gene match: 10. The germline V gene has CDR1 LGHNA and CDR2 YNFKEQ. CDR3 in amino acids: CASSLGLAGVAWDEQYF. For the CDR3, the DNA is TGTGCCAGCAGCCTGGGACTAGCGGGAGTCGCATGGGACGAGCAGTACTTC.

This clone was recorded once. The chain links TRBV7-2 to TRBJ2-3, with 11 bases identical to TRBD2. This CDR3 has 17 residues. Germline assignment: CDR1 SGHTA and CDR2 FQGNSA. V shed 5 bases, J shed 15 bases, and the junction held 22 bases outside the gene matches. Written as DNA, the CDR3 is TGTGCCAGCAGCCGCGCTTTCTCCGGGACTAGCGGATGGCGATTCTATTTT. It is translated as CASSRAFSGTSGWRFYF.

The rearrangement links TRBV4-1 to TRBJ1-2; 7 bases map to TRBD1. J gave up 7 bases and V 0 bases, and 11 bases lay outside the gene matches. In germline, CDR1 is MGHRA, CDR2 YSYEKL. The length of the CDR3 is 16 residues. This CDR3 reads CASSQDGQGVFFGYTF. DNA for the CDR3: TGCGCCAGCAGCCAAGATGGGCAGGGGGTTTTTTTTGGCTACACCTTC.

The gene calls are TRBV28 and TRBJ1-3, with D perhaps matching TRBD1 (5 bases). From germline, CDR1 is MDHEN and CDR2 SYDVKM. With 2 bases removed from V and 4 bases from J, the gap between germline ends came to 9 bases. This CDR3 is built from 14 residues. The DNA for the CDR3 is TGTGCCAGCAGTTTAAATTGGGGGGGAAACACCATATATTTT. Translated, it gives CASSLNWGGNTIYF.

The CDR3 DNA reads TGTGCCAGCAGTTTAGACTACCGGGACATAAACTCCTACGAGCAGTACTTC. Translation: CASSLDYRDINSYEQYF. This chain uses TRBV28 with TRBJ2-7, with D possibly matching TRBD1 (6 bases). Germline V lookup: CDR1 MDHEN, CDR2 SYDVKM. The CDR3 has 17 amino acids. Trimming took off 2 bases at V and 0 bases at J, with 17 bases between the two ends.

V is TRBV28 and J is TRBJ2-5; D is perhaps TRBD1 (6 bases). CDR3 length: 12 amino acids. Germline CDR1 MDHEN, CDR2 SYDVKM. V lost 6 bases, J lost 4 bases, and 9 bases lay in between. This CDR3 reads CASRSQGETQYF. The CDR3 DNA follows: TGTGCCAGCAGGTCACAGGGAGAGACCCAGTACTTC.

The chain carries TRBV6-2 or TRBV6-3 and TRBJ1-5; no clear D. The germline V gene has CDR1 MNHEY and CDR2 SVGEGT. CDR3 length: 13 residues. V gave up 0 bases and J gave up 4 bases, with 4 bases separating them. CDR3 region: CASSYSPNQPQHF. Written as DNA, the CDR3 is TGTGCCAGCAGTTACTCCCCGAATCAGCCCCAGCATTTT.

In this sample, this clone turned up once. V and J are TRBV4-1 and TRBJ2-7; possibly TRBD1 or TRBD2 for D (5 bases each). Trimming took 1 base from V and 4 from J, leaving 11 bases between them. This CDR3 is 14 amino acids long. In germline, CDR1 is MGHRA, CDR2 YSYEKL. CDR3 DNA: TGCGCCAGCAGCCAAGTTTCGGGACCGTACGAGCAGTACTTC. This codes for CASSQVSGPYEQYF.

This clone was seen more than once but under ten times. The rearrangement uses TRBV5-6 and TRBJ2-1; unclear D gene. The germline CDR1 and CDR2 sequences are SGHDT and YYEEEE. This CDR3 comprises 11 residues. V was pared by 4 bases and J by 4 bases, with 3 bases between. CDR3 region: CASSTYNEQFF. The CDR3 DNA follows: TGTGCCAGCAGCACTTACAATGAGCAGTTCTTC.

V gene TRBV7-3 combines with J gene TRBJ2-3; D not certain. Germline V gene sequence: CDR1 SGHTA, CDR2 FQGTGA. This CDR3 is 11 amino acids long. V gave up 3 bases and J gave up 9 bases, with 7 bases separating them. CDR3 residues: CASSFGGTQYF. The CDR3 DNA is TGTGCCAGCAGCTTTGGTGGGACGCAGTATTTT.

The gene calls are TRBV30 and TRBJ2-1; a weak D match, TRBD2 (7 bases). The germline V and J ends were trimmed by 5 bases and 0 bases, with 14 bases remaining between them. The CDR3 extends over 15 amino acids. Germline V lookup: CDR1 GTSNPN, CDR2 SVGIG (reference sequence). The CDR3 region has the DNA TGTGCCTGGGACGGGGGGCAAAGCTCCTACAATGAGCAGTTCTTC. As protein: CAWDGGQSSYNEQFF.

V usage is TRBV19 and J usage is TRBJ2-6; the D gene could be TRBD1 or TRBD2 (5 bases each). CDR3 length: 18 amino acids. Germline values: CDR1 LNHDA, CDR2 SQIVND (reference sequence). The V end lost 6 bases, the J end lost 0 bases, and 18 bases lay between the germline ends. CDR3 region: CASRRWGTADSGANVLTF. In DNA form, the CDR3 reads TGTGCCAGTAGGAGGTGGGGGACGGCCGACTCTGGGGCCAACGTCCTGACTTTC. The entire variable domain, with the rest obtained from reference TRBV19 and TRBJ2-6, is as follows: DGGITQSPKYLFRKEGQNVTLSCEQNLNHDAMYWYRQDPGQGLRLIYYSQIVNDFQKGDIAEGYSVSREKKESFPLTVTSAQKNPTAFYLCASRRWGTADSGANVLTFGAGSRLTVL.

This chain connects TRBV7-6 to TRBJ2-3; 11 positions match TRBD2. J lost 2 bases, V lost 6 bases, and 16 bases had no gene match. This CDR3 region has 19 residues. Germline assignment: CDR1 SGHVS and CDR2 FNYEAQ. The CDR3 bases are TGTGCCAGCAGAGAACTAGCGGGGGAAGGCCCGGAACACACAGATACGCAGTATTTT. Translation: CASRELAGEGPEHTDTQYF.

The rearrangement links TRBV19 to TRBJ1-5; D ambiguous. Deletions cut 0 bases from V and 0 bases from J, with 9 bases between. The CDR3 contains 16 residues. Per the germline V gene, CDR1 is LNHDA and CDR2 is SQIVND (reference sequence). CDR3 bases: TGTGCCAGTAGTATAGAGGGCGGTTATAGCAATCAGCCCCAGCATTTT. Translating gives CASSIEGGYSNQPQHF.

The chain employs TRBV13 and TRBJ1-2, with a possible D match to TRBD1 (6 bases). V was shortened by 1 base and J by 8 bases, with 14 bases between the two germline ends. Germline CDR1 and CDR2: PRHDT and FYEKMQ (reference sequence). CDR3 size: 14 residues. In DNA, the CDR3 is TGTGCCAGCAGCTTAGACCTGGCAGGGGAGGGCTACACCTTC. It specifies CASSLDLAGEGYTF.

This chain uses TRBV18 with TRBJ2-3; 7 nucleotides agree with TRBD2. With 2 bases clipped from V and 4 bases from J, the junction kept 6 bases outside the gene matches. Germline loops: CDR1 KGHSH, CDR2 LQKENI. The CDR3 runs 15 residues. CDR3 residues: CASSPWAGEADTQYF. The CDR3, as DNA: TGTGCCAGCTCACCATGGGCGGGAGAGGCAGATACGCAGTATTTT.

The CDR3 here is CASSWERTGGDQPQHF. CDR3 in DNA: TGTGCCAGCAGTTGGGAAAGGACAGGGGGCGATCAGCCCCAGCATTTT. The V call is TRBV6-2 or TRBV6-3, the J call TRBJ1-5, with 11 bases aligning to TRBD1. V lost 4 bases to trimming and J lost 5 bases; unmatched junction nucleotides: 7. This CDR3 is built from 16 residues. The V gene's germline CDR1 is MNHEY and CDR2 SVGEGT.

This sequence joins TRBV7-9 and TRBJ2-5, with TRBD1 matching over 7 bases. V shed 2 bases and J 5 bases; nucleotides not matched to a gene: 8. Looked up from germline, CDR1 is SEHNR and CDR2 is FQNEAQ (reference sequence). The CDR3 consists of 15 residues. CDR3 protein: CASSLQAPRGETQYF. CDR3 DNA sequence: TGTGCCAGCAGCTTACAGGCTCCCAGGGGGGAGACCCAGTACTTC.

The CDR3 DNA reads TGTGCCAGCAGCCCAGGCCTAGCGGGAGATACGCAGTATTTT. This encodes CASSPGLAGDTQYF. The chain carries TRBV11-2 and TRBJ2-3; TRBD2 agrees at 8 bases. J was trimmed by 5 bases and V by 5 bases; bases with no gene match: 6. Germline CDR1 reads SGHAT; CDR2 reads FQNNGV. The CDR3 covers 14 residues.

This rearrangement joins TRBV2 to TRBJ2-5; perhaps D is TRBD1 or TRBD2 (5 bases each). Trimming removed 2 bases at V and 5 bases at J, with 9 bases between. The CDR3 runs 13 residues. Per germline, CDR1 SNHLY and CDR2 FYNNEI. CDR3 coding DNA: TGTGCCAGCAGTGAATTGTGGGGGGAGACCCAGTACTTC. It yields the protein CASSELWGETQYF.

This sequence joins TRBV5-1 and TRBJ1-2; D may be TRBD1 (5 bases). This CDR3 comprises 14 residues. Trimming pared 4 bases from V and 7 bases from J, leaving 17 bases between. The V gene's germline CDR1 is SGHRS and CDR2 YFSETQ. CDR3 DNA: TGCGCCAGCAGCGTCTCCGGGGCCTGGGGTGGCTACACCTTC. Its protein product is CASSVSGAWGGYTF.

V gene TRBV27 combines with J gene TRBJ2-5; D gene uncertain. Trimming removed 5 bases at V and 4 bases at J, with 11 bases between. The CDR3 sequence is 13 residues long. Germline CDR1 MNHEY, CDR2 SMNVEV (reference sequence). The CDR3 protein is CASSPGPRETQYF. As DNA, the CDR3 is TGTGCCAGCAGTCCCGGACCGCGAGAGACCCAGTACTTC.

The chain's CDR3 is CASAWTDSYEQYF. The CDR3 nucleotides read TGTGCCAGTGCCTGGACGGATTCCTACGAGCAGTACTTC. The V and J genes are TRBV19 and TRBJ2-7; D gene unclear. Germline values: CDR1 LNHDA, CDR2 SQIVND (reference sequence). The CDR3 runs 13 residues. Trimming took off 8 bases at V and 1 base at J, with 12 bases between the two ends. The full variable domain, its missing parts supplied by reference TRBV19 and TRBJ2-7, is DGGITQSPKYLFRKEGQNVTLSCEQNLNHDAMYWYRQDPGQGLRLIYYSQIVNDFQKGDIAEGYSVSREKKESFPLTVTSAQKNPTAFYLCASAWTDSYEQYFGPGTRLTVT.

The rearrangement uses TRBV18 and TRBJ2-1; 8 nucleotides agree with TRBD1. Germline loops: CDR1 KGHSH, CDR2 LQKENI. J gave up 7 bases and V 3 bases, and 5 bases lay outside the gene matches. The CDR3 sequence is 14 residues long. This CDR3 reads CASSPRTGQNEQFF. CDR3 DNA sequence: TGTGCCAGCTCACCTCGGACAGGGCAAAATGAGCAGTTCTTC.

The chain couples TRBV6-2 or TRBV6-3 to TRBJ1-6, with D possibly TRBD1 on 6 matching bases. The CDR3 length is 12 residues. Germline CDR1 reads MNHEY; CDR2 reads SVGEGT. Trimming removed 5 bases from V and 14 bases from J, with 13 bases in between. The CDR3 loop reads CASSQTGWSLHF. As DNA, the CDR3 is TGTGCCAGCAGTCAGACAGGTTGGTCCCTCCACTTT.

The chain uses TRBV28 and TRBJ2-2; unclear D gene. The CDR3 covers 15 residues. The germline V and J ends were trimmed by 3 bases and 5 bases, with 13 bases remaining between them. Germline V lookup: CDR1 MDHEN, CDR2 SYDVKM. The CDR3 nucleotides read TGTGCCAGCAGTTTCCGACTTCAAGGAACCGGGGAGCTGTTTTTT. Encoded protein: CASSFRLQGTGELFF.